This T cell receptor (beta chain) is drawn from a study of T cells after yellow fever vaccination (dated by TCRdb to about 2019). Background for the entire study: Libraries from fractions with low cell numbers were prepared with the SMART-Seq v4 Ultra Low Input RNA kit. Blood samples were taken at several timepoints before and after primary and secondary immunization, and bulk PBMC replicates and cell subsets were isolated. To follow T-cell clones before and after primary and booster YFV17D yellow fever vaccination, bulk TCR alpha and beta repertoires were sequenced over time. Two healthy male donors, one aged 18 to 30 and one aged 30 to 39 years, made up the cohort. Overall study outcomes, separate from this receptor: FACS-sorted repertoires could contain abundant contaminating clonotypes from the bulk population, so computational filtering was required. A small share of clonotypes was detected in both CD4 and CD8 compartments, with the overlap likely arising from convergent recombination. After the booster, most clones that had expanded after primary vaccination were detected again (around 96% of CD4 and roughly 86% of CD8), suggesting broad maintenance of memory. Compared with the primary T-cell response, the secondary T-cell response was weaker but faster, peaking on day 5 rather than day 15. The study included only two donors, which limits how far the findings can be generalized.

Reading the germline V gene gives CDR1 SGHVS and CDR2 FNYEAQ. Inclusive of the bounding cysteine and phenylalanine, the CDR3 is 14 residues long. Only the CDR3 DNA stays, 42 bases, in frame from base 1. Ends trimmed: V by 5 bases, J by 8 bases; bases unmatched to a gene: 7. The treatment or condition label corresponds to: live attenuated yellow fever vaccine strain. A standard Ficoll-Paque protocol was used to isolate PBMCs from peripheral blood. Epitope-specific CD8 T cells were sorted with a dextramer loaded with the yellow fever NS4B epitope peptide, and anti-CD3 and anti-CD8 staining was applied. TriZol was used to extract RNA from bulk PBMCs, CD4 and CD8 fractions, and dextramer-positive and dextramer-negative fractions. TCR cDNA was made using 5'RACE template switching, a step that added a universal primer site and unique molecular identifiers. Priming for cDNA synthesis came from both the TCR alpha and TCR beta constant segments. Library amplification used two PCR steps, and the second PCR step added sample barcodes and sequencing adapters. Libraries were sequenced on Illumina HiSeq 2500 (2x100 bp) or NovaSeq (2x150 bp). The original methods were these. MIGEC was used to demultiplex reads and collapse the reads into UMI consensus sequences, and MiXCR was used for V(D)J alignment. Using edgeR on replicate PBMC samples, clonotypes were called vaccine-responding if FDR was below 0.01 and the log2 fold change was above 5 up to day 15. Bulk clonotypes were assigned CD4 or CD8 identity according to which sequenced CD4 or CD8 repertoire held them at higher abundance. Clonotypes enriched at least 10-fold in dextramer-positive versus dextramer-negative fractions were classed as NS4B-specific, and CD4-biased clonotypes were left out. TCRdb reworked the public reads: Q25 trimming with fastp, MiXCR clone assembly, productive beta chains retained. When rows share a CDR3 protein, they turn into one entry using the most common DNA and genes. These V and J calls are TCRdb output, not the study's own analysis. The sample has some 52,000 distinct CDR3 sequences on record, 6.5% to 8% of them singletons. Of the sample, approximately 24% falls within the top ten clones.

This clonotype appeared many times. There are no base qualities to consult, and no much larger clone falls within one base. The V and J genes are TRBV7-6 and TRBJ1-4, and 8 junctional nucleotides match TRBD1. The sequenced sample was CD8+ T cells not binding an NS4B(214-222) dextramer, sorted from PBMCs, obtained about 49 days after the first yellow fever vaccination. The cell subset or site label corresponds to: NS4B epitope dextramer-negative CD8 T cells. The source is a man aged 18 to 29 who received the YFV17D yellow fever vaccine. The CDR3 is CASSAGTGGEKLFF. The DNA sequence is TGTGCCAGCAGCGCCGGGACAGGAGGAGAAAAACTGTTTTTT.